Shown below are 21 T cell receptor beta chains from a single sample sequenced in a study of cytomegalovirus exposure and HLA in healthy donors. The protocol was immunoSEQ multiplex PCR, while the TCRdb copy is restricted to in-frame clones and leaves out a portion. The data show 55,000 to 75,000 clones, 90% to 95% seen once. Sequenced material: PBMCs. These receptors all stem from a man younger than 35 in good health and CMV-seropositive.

For the CDR3, the DNA is TGTGCCAGCAGTTCATGGGGCAAGTCCTACAATGAGCAGTTCTTC. Translating it yields CASSSWGKSYNEQFF. This chain connects TRBV27 to TRBJ2-1; D perhaps matches TRBD1 (5 bases). Germline values: CDR1 MNHEY, CDR2 SMNVEV (reference sequence). The CDR3 contains 15 residues. Trimming took off 4 bases at V and 1 base at J, with 11 bases between the two ends.

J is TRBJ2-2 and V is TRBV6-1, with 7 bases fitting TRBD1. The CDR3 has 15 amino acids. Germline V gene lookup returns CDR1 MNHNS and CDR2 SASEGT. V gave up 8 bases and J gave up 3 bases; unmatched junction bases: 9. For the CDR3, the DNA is TGTGCCAGCGGTCGACAGGGAAGCCACACCGGGGAGCTGTTTTTT. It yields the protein CASGRQGSHTGELFF.

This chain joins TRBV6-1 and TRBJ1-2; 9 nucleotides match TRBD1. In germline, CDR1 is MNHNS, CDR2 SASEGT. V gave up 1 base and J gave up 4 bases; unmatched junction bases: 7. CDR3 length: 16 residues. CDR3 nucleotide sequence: TGTGCCAGCAGTGAAGGGGGTTGGACAGGGGTCTATGGCTACACCTTC. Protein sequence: CASSEGGWTGVYGYTF.

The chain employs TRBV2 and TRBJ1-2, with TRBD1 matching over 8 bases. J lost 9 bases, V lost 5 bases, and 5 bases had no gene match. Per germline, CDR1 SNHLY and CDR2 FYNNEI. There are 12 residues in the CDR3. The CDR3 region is CASSRQGISYTF. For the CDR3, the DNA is TGTGCCAGCAGTCGACAGGGGATAAGCTACACCTTC.

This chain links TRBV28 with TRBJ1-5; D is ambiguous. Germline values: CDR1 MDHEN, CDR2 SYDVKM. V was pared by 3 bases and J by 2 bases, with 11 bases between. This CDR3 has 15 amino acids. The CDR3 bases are TGTGCCAGCAGTTTTACACGTATCCGCAATCAGCCCCAGCATTTT. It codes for CASSFTRIRNQPQHF. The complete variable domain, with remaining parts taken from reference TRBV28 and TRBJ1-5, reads DVKVTQSSRYLVKRTGEKVFLECVQDMDHENMFWYRQDPGLGLRLIYFSYDVKMKEKGDIPEGYSVSREKKERFSLILESASTNQTSMYLCASSFTRIRNQPQHFGDGTRLSIL.

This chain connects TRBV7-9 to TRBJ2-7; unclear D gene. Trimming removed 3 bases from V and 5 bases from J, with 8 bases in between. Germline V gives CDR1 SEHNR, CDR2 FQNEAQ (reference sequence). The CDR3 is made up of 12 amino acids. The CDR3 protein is CASSFKGDEQYF. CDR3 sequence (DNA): TGTGCCAGCAGCTTTAAAGGAGACGAGCAGTACTTC.

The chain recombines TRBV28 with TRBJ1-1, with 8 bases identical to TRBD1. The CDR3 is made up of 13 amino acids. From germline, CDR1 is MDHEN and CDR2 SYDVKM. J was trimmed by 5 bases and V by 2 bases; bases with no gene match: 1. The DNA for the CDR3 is TGTGCCAGCAGTTTAGGACAGGGAACTGAAGCTTTCTTT. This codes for CASSLGQGTEAFF.

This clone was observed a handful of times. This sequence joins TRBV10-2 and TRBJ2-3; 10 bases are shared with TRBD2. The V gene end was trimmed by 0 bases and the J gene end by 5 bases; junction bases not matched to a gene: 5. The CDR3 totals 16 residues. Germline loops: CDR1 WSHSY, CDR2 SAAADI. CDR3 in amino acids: CASSESGLAVGDTQYF. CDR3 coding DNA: TGCGCCAGCAGTGAGTCCGGACTAGCGGTTGGAGATACGCAGTATTTT.

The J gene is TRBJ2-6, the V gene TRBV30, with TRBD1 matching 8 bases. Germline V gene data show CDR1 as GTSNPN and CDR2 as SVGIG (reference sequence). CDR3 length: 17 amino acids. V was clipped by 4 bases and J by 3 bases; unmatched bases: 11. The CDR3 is CAWTLRWTGYGANVLTF. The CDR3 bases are TGTGCCTGGACTCTCCGTTGGACAGGGTATGGGGCCAACGTCCTGACTTTC.

CDR3 sequence (DNA): TGTGCCAGCAGCTTTATTGACAGGCCAGCTTTCTTT. It is translated as CASSFIDRPAFF. V and J are TRBV5-6 and TRBJ1-1; D may be TRBD1 (6 bases). The germline V gene encodes CDR1 SGHDT and CDR2 YYEEEE. The ends were cut back, 2 bases at V and 10 bases at J, with 12 bases in the middle. This CDR3 has 12 residues.

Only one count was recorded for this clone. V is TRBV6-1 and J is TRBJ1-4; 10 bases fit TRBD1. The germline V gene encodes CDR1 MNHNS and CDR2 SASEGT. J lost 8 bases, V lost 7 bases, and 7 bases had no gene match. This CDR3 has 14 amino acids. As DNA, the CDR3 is TGTGCCAGCACTGAGGACAGGGGGGCAGAAAAACTGTTTTTT. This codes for CASTEDRGAEKLFF.

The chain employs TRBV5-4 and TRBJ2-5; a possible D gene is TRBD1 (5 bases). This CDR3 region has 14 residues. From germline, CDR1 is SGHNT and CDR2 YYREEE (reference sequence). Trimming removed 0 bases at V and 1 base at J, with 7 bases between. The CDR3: CASSLARAQETQYF. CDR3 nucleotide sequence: TGTGCCAGCAGCTTGGCCAGGGCCCAAGAGACCCAGTACTTC.

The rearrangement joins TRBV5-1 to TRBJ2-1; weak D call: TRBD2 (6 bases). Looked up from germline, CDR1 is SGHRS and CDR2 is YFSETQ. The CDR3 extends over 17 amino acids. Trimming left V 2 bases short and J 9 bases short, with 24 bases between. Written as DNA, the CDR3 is TGCGCCAGCAGCTTAGCGACGCTAGGTAGCGGCATAGGTGAGCAGTTCTTC. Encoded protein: CASSLATLGSGIGEQFF.

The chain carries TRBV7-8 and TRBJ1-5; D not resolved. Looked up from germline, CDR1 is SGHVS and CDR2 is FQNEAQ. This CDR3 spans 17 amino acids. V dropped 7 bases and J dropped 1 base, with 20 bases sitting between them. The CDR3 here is CASNHNGLGVSNQPQHF. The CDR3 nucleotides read TGTGCCAGCAACCATAATGGGTTGGGAGTAAGCAATCAGCCCCAGCATTTT.

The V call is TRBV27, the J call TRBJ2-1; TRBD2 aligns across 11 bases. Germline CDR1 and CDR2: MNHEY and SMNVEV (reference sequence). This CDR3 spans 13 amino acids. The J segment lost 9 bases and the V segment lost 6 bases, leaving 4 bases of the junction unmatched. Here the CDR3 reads CASRGGLAAEQFF. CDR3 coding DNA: TGTGCCAGCAGGGGGGGACTAGCGGCTGAGCAGTTCTTC.

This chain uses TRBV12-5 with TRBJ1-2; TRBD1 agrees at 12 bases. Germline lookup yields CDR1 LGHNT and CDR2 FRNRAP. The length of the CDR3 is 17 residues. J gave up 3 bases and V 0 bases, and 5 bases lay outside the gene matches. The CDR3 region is CASGLVLGQGAHYGYTF. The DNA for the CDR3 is TGTGCTAGTGGTTTGGTACTGGGACAGGGGGCACACTATGGCTACACCTTC.

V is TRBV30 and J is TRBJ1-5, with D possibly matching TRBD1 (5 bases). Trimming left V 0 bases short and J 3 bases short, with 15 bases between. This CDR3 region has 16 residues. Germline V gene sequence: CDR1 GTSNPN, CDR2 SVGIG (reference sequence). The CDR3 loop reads CAWSVRWGRVNQPQHF. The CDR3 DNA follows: TGTGCCTGGAGTGTACGTTGGGGCAGGGTCAATCAGCCCCAGCATTTT. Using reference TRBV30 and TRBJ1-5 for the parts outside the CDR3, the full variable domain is SQTIHQWPATLVQPVGSPLSLECTVEGTSNPNLYWYRQAAGRGLQLLFYSVGIGQISSEVPQNLSASRPQDRQFILSSKKLLLSDSGFYLCAWSVRWGRVNQPQHFGDGTRLSIL.

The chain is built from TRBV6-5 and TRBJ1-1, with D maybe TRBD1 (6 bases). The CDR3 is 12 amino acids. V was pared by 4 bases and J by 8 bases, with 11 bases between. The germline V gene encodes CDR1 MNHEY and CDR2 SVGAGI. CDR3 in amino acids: CASSFPGQEAFF. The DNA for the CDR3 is TGTGCCAGCAGTTTCCCCGGACAGGAAGCTTTCTTT.

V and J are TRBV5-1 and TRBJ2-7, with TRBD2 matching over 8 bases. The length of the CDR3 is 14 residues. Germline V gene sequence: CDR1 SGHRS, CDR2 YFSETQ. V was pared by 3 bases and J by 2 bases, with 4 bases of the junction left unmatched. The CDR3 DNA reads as TGCGCCAGCAGCTCCGGGACTAGAGCCTACGAGCAGTACTTC. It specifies CASSSGTRAYEQYF.

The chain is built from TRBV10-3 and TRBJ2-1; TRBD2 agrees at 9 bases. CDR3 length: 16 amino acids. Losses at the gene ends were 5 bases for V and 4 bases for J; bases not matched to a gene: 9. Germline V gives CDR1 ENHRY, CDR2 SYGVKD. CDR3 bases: TGTGCCATCAGTCCTGGGGCTAGCGGGACTTACAATGAGCAGTTCTTC. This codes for CAISPGASGTYNEQFF.

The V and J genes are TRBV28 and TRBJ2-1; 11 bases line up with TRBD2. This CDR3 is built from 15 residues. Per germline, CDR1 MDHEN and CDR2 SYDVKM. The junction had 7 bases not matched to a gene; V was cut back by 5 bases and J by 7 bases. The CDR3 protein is CASSPPGLAANEQFF. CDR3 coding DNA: TGTGCCAGCAGTCCGCCGGGACTAGCGGCAAATGAGCAGTTCTTC.